These 17 T cell receptor beta chains were all obtained from the same sample, sequenced in a study of cytomegalovirus exposure and HLA in healthy donors. Use of 60 Vbeta and 13 Jbeta primers characterized the PCR. Repertoires were generated with immunoSEQ multiplex PCR, while TCRdb's copy carries only in-frame clones and drops some. The table has approximately 76,000 clones, roughly two thirds seen once. Sequencing was done on a sample of PBMCs. The source of these receptors is a woman in her thirties or forties in good health and CMV-seropositive.

J is TRBJ1-5 and V is TRBV6-5, with 7 nucleotides matching TRBD1. The V gene end was trimmed by 5 bases and the J gene end by 7 bases; junction bases not matched to a gene: 5. The CDR3 has 13 amino acids. The germline CDR1 and CDR2 sequences are MNHEY and SVGAGI. CDR3 loop: CASSTDRAQPQHF. The CDR3 nucleotides read TGTGCCAGCAGTACTGACAGGGCACAGCCCCAGCATTTT.

This chain joins TRBV30 and TRBJ1-3, with D possibly TRBD1 on 6 matching bases. CDR1 and CDR2 from the germline V gene are GTSNPN and SVGIG (reference sequence). V was clipped by 0 bases and J by 14 bases, with 11 bases between them. This CDR3 spans 11 amino acids. The CDR3 sequence: CAWSVQTGLYF. The DNA for the CDR3 is TGTGCCTGGAGTGTACAAACAGGGCTATATTTT.

The chain couples TRBV30 to TRBJ1-5; 9 bases fit TRBD1. CDR1 and CDR2 (germline): GTSNPN, SVGIG (reference sequence). The CDR3 spans 15 residues. The J segment lost 7 bases and the V segment lost 4 bases, leaving 11 bases of the junction unmatched. Written as DNA, the CDR3 is TGTGCCTGGACGAAATGGGACAGGGAGGACCAGCCCCAGCATTTT. Its protein product is CAWTKWDREDQPQHF.

V usage is TRBV30 and J usage is TRBJ1-3; 7 bases are a match to TRBD1. Germline-derived CDR1 and CDR2 are GTSNPN and SVGIG (reference sequence). The ends lost 6 bases at V and 2 bases at J; junction bases unmatched: 13. The CDR3 runs to 16 residues. CDR3 loop: CACSQPDRDPGNTIYF. CDR3 DNA: TGTGCCTGCTCCCAACCCGACAGGGACCCTGGAAACACCATATATTTT.

The chain recombines TRBV2 with TRBJ2-7, with 8 bases matching TRBD1. The CDR3 has 14 amino acids. V gave up 5 bases and J gave up 3 bases; unmatched junction bases: 6. In germline, CDR1 is SNHLY, CDR2 FYNNEI. CDR3 coding DNA: TGTGCCAGCAGTCAACCCGGGACAGGCTACGAGCAGTACTTC. Residues: CASSQPGTGYEQYF.

This clone showed up just once. This rearrangement joins TRBV6-5 to TRBJ1-6; no firm D call. CDR1 MNHEY and CDR2 SVGAGI come from the germline V gene. CDR3 length: 13 residues. Deletions cut 4 bases from V and 5 bases from J, with 6 bases between. CDR3 protein: CASSSRDNSPLHF. In DNA, the CDR3 is TGTGCCAGCAGTTCCCGGGATAATTCACCCCTCCACTTT.

The chain has TRBV5-1 and TRBJ1-3, with TRBD1 matching 10 bases. The germline gives CDR1 SGHRS, CDR2 YFSETQ. J gave up 0 bases and V 7 bases, and 1 base lay outside the gene matches. The CDR3 runs to 14 residues. The DNA of the CDR3 is TGCGCCAGCCGGGACAGGGGCTCTGGAAACACCATATATTTT. Translation gives CASRDRGSGNTIYF.

Concerning this clone: Without the conserved terminal phenylalanine or tryptophan, this CDR3 likely stems from a read error. The DNA is left out, because the CDR3 cannot be placed on it with certainty; the CDR3 is given as TCRdb lists it. The chain couples TRBV5-6 to TRBJ1-1; the table's D gene call, TRBD1, was not cross checked with the DNA. The CDR3 numbers 14 amino acids, ends counted. Germline V CDR1 and CDR2: SGHDT, YYEEEE. Here the CDR3 reads CASSFGTVNTEALV.

The rearrangement uses TRBV4-3 and TRBJ2-5, with a weak D call TRBD2 (5 bases). Per germline, CDR1 LGHNA and CDR2 YSLEER. V was shortened by 0 bases and J by 5 bases, with 13 bases between the two germline ends. This CDR3 has 15 residues. Here the CDR3 DNA reads TGCGCCAGCAGCCAAGATCTACGGAGGCCGGAGACCCAGTACTTC. Its protein is CASSQDLRRPETQYF.

This clone showed up just a few times. This sequence joins TRBV27 and TRBJ2-7; D unresolved. The V end lost 8 bases, the J end lost 3 bases, and 20 bases lay between the germline ends. The CDR3 runs to 15 residues. Germline values: CDR1 MNHEY, CDR2 SMNVEV (reference sequence). The CDR3 DNA reads as TGTGCCAGCCGCCCTTTGTCGGTCTCGAGCTACGAGCAGTACTTC. It specifies CASRPLSVSSYEQYF.

The chain uses TRBV18 and TRBJ1-1; D unclear. The V gene's germline CDR1 is KGHSH and CDR2 LQKENI. This CDR3 region has 15 residues. V was pared by 0 bases and J by 1 base, with 9 bases between. CDR3 bases: TGTGCCAGCTCACCACCCGGGGTTGGGAACACTGAAGCTTTCTTT. Protein sequence: CASSPPGVGNTEAFF.

V gene TRBV29-1 combines with J gene TRBJ2-1, with 11 nucleotides matching TRBD2. Germline values: CDR1 SQVTM, CDR2 ANQGSEA. The length of the CDR3 is 16 residues. Unmatched junction bases numbered 3, after V lost 0 bases and J lost 2 bases. The CDR3 loop is CSVEDLAGGAYNEQFF. The DNA of the CDR3 is TGCAGCGTTGAAGATCTAGCGGGAGGTGCCTACAATGAGCAGTTCTTC.

On this clone itself: Because it lacks the conserved phenylalanine or tryptophan at the end, this CDR3 is likely a read error. The rearrangement links TRBV6-1 to TRBJ1-5, with D uncertain. CDR1 and CDR2 (germline): MNHNS, SASEGT. V gave up 2 bases and J gave up 1 base, with 6 bases separating them. The CDR3 consists of 14 residues. CDR3 DNA sequence: TGTGCCAGCAGTGAACTTAGGAGCAATCAGCCCCAGCATGTT. Encoded protein: CASSELRSNQPQHV.

The chain joins TRBV5-6 to TRBJ2-3; TRBD2 agrees at 10 bases. CDR1 SGHDT and CDR2 YYEEEE come from the germline V gene. The CDR3 has 19 amino acids. J gave up 1 base and V 4 bases, and 15 bases lay outside the gene matches. CDR3 coding DNA: TGTGCCAGCAGCCCAGAGCCGGGACTAGCGAGGGAAGGCACAGATACGCAGTATTTT. Its translation: CASSPEPGLAREGTDTQYF. Based on the CDR3 plus reference TRBV5-6 and TRBJ2-3, the full variable domain is DAGVTQSPTHLIKTRGQQVTLRCSPKSGHDTVSWYQQALGQGPQFIFQYYEEEERQRGNFPDRFSGHQFPNYSSELNVNALLLGDSALYLCASSPEPGLAREGTDTQYFGPGTRLTVL.

CDR3 residues: CASSLVGRGMSDYTF. DNA of the CDR3: TGCGCCAGCAGCTTGGTCGGCAGGGGAATGAGTGACTACACCTTC. The chain recombines TRBV5-1 with TRBJ1-2; a weak D match, TRBD1 (6 bases). The V end was cut by 0 bases, the J end by 10 bases, with 19 bases between. Germline lookup yields CDR1 SGHRS and CDR2 YFSETQ. The CDR3 runs to 15 residues.

The rearrangement joins TRBV7-3 to TRBJ2-3; the D gene is possibly TRBD2 (6 bases). Germline CDR1 SGHTA, CDR2 FQGTGA. This CDR3 is 15 amino acids long. Trimming stripped 1 base from V and 0 bases from J, with 8 bases between. CDR3 sequence (DNA): TGTGCCAGCAGCTTAAGACTAGAGAGCACAGATACGCAGTATTTT. Encoded protein: CASSLRLESTDTQYF. Full variable domain (outside the CDR3, taken from reference TRBV7-3 and TRBJ2-3): GAGVSQTPSNKVTEKGKYVELRCDPISGHTALYWYRQSLGQGPEFLIYFQGTGAADDSGLPNDRFFAVRPEGSVSTLKIQRTERGDSAVYLCASSLRLESTDTQYFGPGTRLTVL.

The rearrangement joins TRBV4-3 to TRBJ1-1; no reliable D call. Germline CDR1 is LGHNA and CDR2 is YSLEER. This CDR3 has 13 residues. V was trimmed by 1 base and J by 4 bases, leaving 7 bases between them. The CDR3 DNA reads TGCGCCAGCAGCCAAGGCCGGGGCACTGAAGCTTTCTTT. It specifies CASSQGRGTEAFF.